This section outlines one T cell receptor beta chain sequence together with its context. Antigen: not known. This sample was taken from a study of response to subunit inactivated influenza vaccine. Points from the study as a whole: Few new T cells, the authors suggested, are recruited by each seasonal influenza vaccination.

The CDR3 covers 14 residues. Germline V gene sequence: CDR1 SQVTM, CDR2 ANQGSEA. The V end was cut by 0 bases, the J end by 8 bases, with 16 bases between. TCRdb passed the RT-PCR reads through MiXCR, listing each CDR3 protein once. In the table there are around 750,000 distinct CDR3 sequences, less than 25% of which are singletons. The material was PBMCs from blood, obtained around 5 days after vaccination. The clonotype was recovered from a middle-aged man who received an inactivated influenza vaccine. The V gene is TRBV29-1, the J gene TRBJ1-2; D gene ambiguous. The CDR3 DNA follows: TGCAGCGTTGAAGACAGCGCTTCGATTCGGGGCTACACCTTC. It translates to CSVEDSASIRGYTF. The full variable domain, in which reference TRBV29-1 and TRBJ1-2 provide the parts outside the CDR3, is SAVISQKPSRDICQRGTSLTIQCQVDSQVTMMFWYRQQPGQSLTLIATANQGSEATYESGFVIDKFPISRPNLTFSTLTVSNMSPEDSSIYLCSVEDSASIRGYTFGSGTRLTVV.